This TCR beta chain comes out of a study of read filtering for tumor transcriptome and immune sequencing. This clonotype has at least ten counts. Molecular barcoded adaptors covering alpha/delta and beta/gamma chains were used on approximately 400 ng RNA. TCRdb analysed the reads with MiXCR anew, one entry per CDR3 protein. The sample has fewer than 45,000 distinct CDR3 sequences; roughly 12% are singletons. This CDR3 has 13 amino acids. V lost 1 base, J lost 6 bases, and 9 bases lay in between. CDR1 is SGHVS and CDR2 is FQNEAQ in the germline V gene. The chain recombines TRBV7-8 with TRBJ1-1; no clear D. The sequencing sample was made of a population of CD138-negative cells sorted from bone marrow. This clonotype was obtained from a donor aged 40 or over with multiple myeloma. The CDR3 is CASSLVRGSEAFF. The CDR3 DNA follows: TGTGCCAGCAGCTTAGTTCGGGGATCTGAAGCTTTCTTT.